This TCR beta chain stems from a study of shared clonotypes between healthy human individuals. Looking at the study overall: CD4 naive and memory got three plates each, CD8 naive two, CD8 memory one. General study findings and limits: Memory subsets generally showed smaller estimated richness than naive subsets did. Generation probabilities of non-shared clonotypes were lower (relative to those shared by all four donors).

In the original workflow: With immunoSEQ giving junction-only sequences and no quality scores, filtering differed. The assay was immunoSEQ multiplex PCR, and TCRdb's table has in-frame clones only and misses some. The V and J calls and clone size were taken over from that table, and D and trimming were inferred from the DNA. The sample yields approximately 740,000 clones, about 91% seen once. This clone has just one count. Its matching antigen is unknown. Terminally differentiated effector memory CD45RA+ cells were excluded from the naive CD8 cells, which were CD45RO-negative and positively selected for CCR7. The CDR3 has 16 residues. Trimming removed 0 bases at V and 0 bases at J, with 10 bases between. CDR1 and CDR2 (germline): SGHDT, YYEEEE.

The chain links TRBV5-6 to TRBJ1-5; possible D gene TRBD1, 5 bases. The receptor was derived from a man aged 25-40 years in good health. The sequenced sample consisted of naive CD8+ T cells sorted from blood. Here the CDR3 DNA reads TGTGCCAGCAGCTTGGGGGGACGGACTAGCAATCAGCCCCAGCATTTT. Translation: CASSLGGRTSNQPQHF.